Listed below are T cell receptor beta chains from one sample, sequenced in a study of monozygotic twins with inflammatory bowel disease. TCRdb derives one entry per CDR3 protein from the 5' RACE reads, leaving out DNA. The sample data list just over 300,000 distinct CDR3 sequences. The source material was blood. Every receptor here comes from a human donor with ulcerative colitis or Crohn's disease, or a healthy co-twin of an affected twin (not recorded which). Each CDR3 is given with its conserved first and last residue.

CDR3aa: CASSPPLGFGNTGELFF
j_gene: TRBJ2-2
v_gene: TRBV7-2

CDR3aa: CASTRTSGNVDEQYF
j_gene: TRBJ2-7
v_gene: TRBV12-3/TRBV12-4

CDR3aa: CASSLFPGERYGYTF
j_gene: TRBJ1-2
v_gene: TRBV5-1

CDR3aa: CASSQEGSGGQEETQYF
j_gene: TRBJ2-5
v_gene: TRBV4-2

CDR3aa: CASSLDGGTTDTQYF
j_gene: TRBJ2-3
v_gene: TRBV11-2

CDR3aa: CAWSRQGLTEAFF
j_gene: TRBJ1-1
v_gene: TRBV30

CDR3aa: CASSFPRDGNTDTQYF
j_gene: TRBJ2-3
v_gene: TRBV7-2

CDR3aa: CASSSVTGTYEQYF
j_gene: TRBJ2-7
v_gene: TRBV28

CDR3aa: CASSLIVRLQETQYF
j_gene: TRBJ2-5
v_gene: TRBV7-8

CDR3aa: CASSYAGASGTDTQYF
j_gene: TRBJ2-3
v_gene: TRBV6-2/TRBV6-3

CDR3aa: CASRPTGTEQYF
j_gene: TRBJ2-7
v_gene: TRBV28

CDR3aa: CSARDASGVTGETQYF
j_gene: TRBJ2-5
v_gene: TRBV20-1

CDR3aa: CASSLTTGTTKDTQYF
j_gene: TRBJ2-3
v_gene: TRBV9

CDR3aa: CASSQGQAAGRSYNEQFF
j_gene: TRBJ2-1
v_gene: TRBV4-1

CDR3aa: CATSRDRASINIQYF
j_gene: TRBJ2-4
v_gene: TRBV15

CDR3aa: CASSIAQNNQPQHF
j_gene: TRBJ1-5
v_gene: TRBV19

CDR3aa: CASSLVPLAGVGNEQFF
j_gene: TRBJ2-1
v_gene: TRBV7-2

CDR3aa: CATRARILDEQFF
j_gene: TRBJ2-1
v_gene: TRBV24-1

CDR3aa: CASSEKAGSSYEQYF
j_gene: TRBJ2-7
v_gene: TRBV7-8

CDR3aa: CASSRDRGPGYTF
j_gene: TRBJ1-2
v_gene: TRBV5-1

CDR3aa: CASSPGRGMYNEQFF
j_gene: TRBJ2-1
v_gene: TRBV18

CDR3aa: CASSPPPSGGSDTQYF
j_gene: TRBJ2-3
v_gene: TRBV5-1

CDR3aa: CASSLGAREVRNSPLHF
j_gene: TRBJ1-6
v_gene: TRBV7-2

CDR3aa: CASSQRASGSPTGELFF
j_gene: TRBJ2-2
v_gene: TRBV4-3

CDR3aa: CASRRASHSGANVLTF
j_gene: TRBJ2-6
v_gene: TRBV28

CDR3aa: CSVRQGAHEQYF
j_gene: TRBJ2-7
v_gene: TRBV29-1

CDR3aa: CASSGGAGDTQYF
j_gene: TRBJ2-3
v_gene: TRBV6-6

CDR3aa: CASSLVGGLIKYEQYF
j_gene: TRBJ2-7
v_gene: TRBV7-2

CDR3aa: CASSQNEGLAGAWEQFF
j_gene: TRBJ2-1
v_gene: TRBV3-1

CDR3aa: CASSLSAFRTGPNTEAFF
j_gene: TRBJ1-1
v_gene: TRBV28

CDR3aa: CASSQERASGGPYEQYF
j_gene: TRBJ2-7
v_gene: TRBV4-3

CDR3aa: CAWNLQGEISPLHF
j_gene: TRBJ1-6
v_gene: TRBV30

CDR3aa: CASYTGQGRGMDYGYTF
j_gene: TRBJ1-2
v_gene: TRBV19

CDR3aa: CASRKPQGSGELLF
j_gene: TRBJ2-2
v_gene: TRBV6-1

CDR3aa: CASSSPDSSSYNEQFF
j_gene: TRBJ2-1
v_gene: TRBV28

CDR3aa: CASSLAGVSEQYF
j_gene: TRBJ2-7
v_gene: TRBV2

CDR3aa: CAHRIDTDTQYF
j_gene: TRBJ2-3
v_gene: TRBV7-2

CDR3aa: CASSLSFPPPGLAEQETQYF
j_gene: TRBJ2-5
v_gene: TRBV12-3/TRBV12-4

CDR3aa: CASSQRAFSYEQYF
j_gene: TRBJ2-7
v_gene: TRBV7-2

CDR3aa: CASSSASGGFYEQYF
j_gene: TRBJ2-7
v_gene: TRBV6-2/TRBV6-3

CDR3aa: CASSQSGQYTDTQYF
j_gene: TRBJ2-3
v_gene: TRBV4-3

CDR3aa: CASSIFSYEQYF
j_gene: TRBJ2-7
v_gene: TRBV28

CDR3aa: CASKRVPSAFEQFF
j_gene: TRBJ2-1
v_gene: TRBV5-1

CDR3aa: CASSRKPGLAGEVSYNEQFF
j_gene: TRBJ2-1
v_gene: TRBV11-1